One T cell receptor (beta chain) is described in this entry. What it binds is not known. The data derive from a study of cytomegalovirus exposure and HLA in healthy donors. PCR was performed using 60 Vbeta and 13 Jbeta primers. Some clones are missing from TCRdb's copy, which holds only in-frame ones; the method was immunoSEQ multiplex PCR. The table records approximately 110,000 clones, about three quarters of them present only once. Overall study findings and caveats: Generally TCR sequences proved uncommon, though certain public TCRs appeared in numerous donors. Likely technical artifact: a cluster of highly shared sequence variants.

J gave up 3 bases and V 1 base, and 6 bases lay outside the gene matches. The CDR3 has 19 residues. In germline, CDR1 is LNHDA, CDR2 SQIVND (reference sequence). The TCR was taken from a woman aged 25 to 39 in good health and CMV-seronegative. The material sequenced was PBMCs. V is TRBV19 and J is TRBJ2-1, with 16 bases lining up with TRBD2. DNA for the CDR3: TGTGCCAGTAGTATAGGGGGGACTAGCGGGAGGGCCGTCTACAATGAGCAGTTCTTC. The encoded protein is CASSIGGTSGRAVYNEQFF.